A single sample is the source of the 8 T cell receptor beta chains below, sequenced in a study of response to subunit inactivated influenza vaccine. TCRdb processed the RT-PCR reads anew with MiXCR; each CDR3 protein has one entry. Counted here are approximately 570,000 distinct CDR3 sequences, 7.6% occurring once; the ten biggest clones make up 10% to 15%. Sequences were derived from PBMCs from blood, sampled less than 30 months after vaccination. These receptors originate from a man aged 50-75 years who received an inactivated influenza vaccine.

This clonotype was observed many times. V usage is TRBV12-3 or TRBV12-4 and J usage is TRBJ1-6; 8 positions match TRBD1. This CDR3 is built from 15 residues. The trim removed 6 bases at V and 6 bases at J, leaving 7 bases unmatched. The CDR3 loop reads CASSGQGVGNSPLHF. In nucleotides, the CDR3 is TGTGCCAGCAGCGGACAGGGAGTGGGTAATTCACCCCTCCACTTT.

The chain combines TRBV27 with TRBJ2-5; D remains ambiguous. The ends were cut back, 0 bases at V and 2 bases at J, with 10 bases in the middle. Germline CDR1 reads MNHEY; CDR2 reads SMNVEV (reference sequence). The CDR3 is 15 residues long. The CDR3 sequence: CASSLSLGGQETQYF. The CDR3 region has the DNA TGTGCCAGCAGTTTATCGTTAGGCGGTCAAGAGACCCAGTACTTC.

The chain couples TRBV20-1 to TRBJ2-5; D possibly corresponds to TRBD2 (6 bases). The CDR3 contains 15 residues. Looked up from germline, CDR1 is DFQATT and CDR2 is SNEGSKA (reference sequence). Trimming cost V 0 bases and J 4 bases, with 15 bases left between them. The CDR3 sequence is CSARDGSGRLETQYF. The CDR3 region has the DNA TGCAGTGCTAGAGATGGTAGCGGAAGGCTAGAGACCCAGTACTTC.

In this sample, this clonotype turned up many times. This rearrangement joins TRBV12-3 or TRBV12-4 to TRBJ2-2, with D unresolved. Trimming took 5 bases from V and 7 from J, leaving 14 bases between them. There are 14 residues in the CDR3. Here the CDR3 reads CASSPLSVGGELFF. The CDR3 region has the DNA TGTGCCAGCAGTCCCCTCTCGGTCGGCGGGGAGCTGTTTTTT.

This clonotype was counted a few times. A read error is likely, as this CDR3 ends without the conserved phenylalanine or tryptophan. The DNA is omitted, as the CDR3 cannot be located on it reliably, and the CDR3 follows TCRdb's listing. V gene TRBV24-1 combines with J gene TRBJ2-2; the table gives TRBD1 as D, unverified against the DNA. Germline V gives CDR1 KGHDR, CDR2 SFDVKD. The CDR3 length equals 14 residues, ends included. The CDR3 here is CATSVATEVKSCLV.

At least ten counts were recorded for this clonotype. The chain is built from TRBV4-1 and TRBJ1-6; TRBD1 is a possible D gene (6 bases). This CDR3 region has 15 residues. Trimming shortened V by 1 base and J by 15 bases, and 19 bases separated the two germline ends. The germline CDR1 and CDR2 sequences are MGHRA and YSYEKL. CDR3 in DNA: TGCGCCAGCAGCCAAGTGGGCACAGGGCTTTCGGTCCTCCACTTT. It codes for CASSQVGTGLSVLHF.

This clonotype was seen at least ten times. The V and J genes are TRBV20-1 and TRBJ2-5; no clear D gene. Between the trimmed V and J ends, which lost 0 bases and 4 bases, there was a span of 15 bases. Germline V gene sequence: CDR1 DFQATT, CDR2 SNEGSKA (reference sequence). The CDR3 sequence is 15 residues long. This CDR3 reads CSARDRTAWTETQYF. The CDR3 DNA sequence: TGCAGTGCTAGAGATAGGACCGCCTGGACAGAGACCCAGTACTTC.

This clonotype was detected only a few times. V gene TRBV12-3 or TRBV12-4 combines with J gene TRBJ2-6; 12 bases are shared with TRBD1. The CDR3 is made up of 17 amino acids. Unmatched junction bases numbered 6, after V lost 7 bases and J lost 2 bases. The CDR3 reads CASTWGQGAPGANVLTF. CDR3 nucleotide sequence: TGTGCCAGCACCTGGGGACAGGGGGCGCCTGGGGCCAACGTCCTGACTTTC.